This is a list of T cell receptor beta chains from one sample in a study of T-cell reconstitution after alpha-beta-depleted transplantation in children. Via MiXCR, TCRdb re-called the PCR reads, giving one row per CDR3 protein. The repertoire has a few hundred thousand distinct CDR3 sequences, about 18% of them found once; the top ten carry about 3.1%. The starting material was PBMCs from the stem cell graft donor, obtained from the stem cell graft. Receptor source: a human donor who donated a stem cell graft to a child with acute lymphoblastic leukemia. The CDR3 runs from the conserved cysteine through the conserved F or W. The D gene is left open where the match is weak. Clone size appears in some rows only: once, few, many, or a class for an expanded clone.

few | TRBJ2-7 | TRBD2 | TRBV18 | TGTGCCAGCTCACCAAAAACCGGGAGGTCTTACGAGCAGTACTTC | CASSPKTGRSYEQYF
. | TRBJ1-2 | TRBD1 | TRBV7-9 | TGTGCCAGCAGCTTAGCCAGGGGGAATGGCTACACCTTC | CASSLARGNGYTF
. | TRBJ2-1 | . | TRBV5-1 | TGCGCCAGCAGCTTCACCGGTCGGGGAACCTACAATGAGCAGTTCTTC | CASSFTGRGTYNEQFF
few | TRBJ2-1 | TRBD1 | TRBV30 | TGTGCCTGGACCAGGGGGATTTCGGGTTACAATGAGCAGTTCTTC | CAWTRGISGYNEQFF
few | TRBJ2-7 | . | TRBV10-1 | TGCGCCAGCAGTGAGTCGGGGGGGACAGACCCCTACGAGCAGTACTTC | CASSESGGTDPYEQYF
. | TRBJ1-1 | TRBD1 | TRBV29-1 | TGCAGCGTTTCCGAGACAGGGGGGACTGAAGCTTTCTTT | CSVSETGGTEAFF
. | TRBJ2-3 | . | TRBV15 | TGTGCCACCAGCTTCTCTTTGGGTACGCAGTATTTT | CATSFSLGTQYF
few | TRBJ1-2 | . | TRBV11-2 | TGTGCCAGCAGCTTCAAAATCAACTATGGCTACACCTTC | CASSFKINYGYTF
. | TRBJ2-2 | . | TRBV5-1 | TGCGCCAGCAACCCAGGGGACACCGGGGAGCTGTTTTTT | CASNPGDTGELFF
. | TRBJ2-1 | . | TRBV5-1 | TGCGCCAGCACCACCGCGATGACTAGTAGGGCTTCTGAGCAGTTCTTC | CASTTAMTSRASEQFF
few | TRBJ2-1 | TRBD2 | TRBV4-1 | TGCGCCAGCAGCCAAGGGGGACTAGCGGGTTACAATGAGCAGTTCTTC | CASSQGGLAGYNEQFF
. | TRBJ2-7 | . | TRBV9 | TGTGCCAGCGGCGCTAGCGCCTACGAGCAGTACTTC | CASGASAYEQYF
. | TRBJ2-4 | . | TRBV15 | TGTGCCACTTCACTACAGGGAAAAAACATTCAGTACTTC | CATSLQGKNIQYF
once | TRBJ2-1 | . | TRBV29-1 | TGCAGCGTCCCCGGTGGGATCTACAATGAGCAGTTCTTC | CSVPGGIYNEQFF
. | TRBJ1-2 | . | TRBV5-1 | TGCGCCAGCAGCTCCAGGTCATGGGGCTACACCTTC | CASSSRSWGYTF
. | TRBJ2-1 | TRBD2 | TRBV19 | TGTGCCAGTAGTCTTGGACTAGCGAGTAATGAGCAGTTCTTC | CASSLGLASNEQFF
few | TRBJ2-7 | TRBD2 | TRBV6-5 | TGTGCCAGCAGTTCAGAACTTATAGCGGGAGACGAGCAGTACTTC | CASSSELIAGDEQYF
. | TRBJ1-1 | . | TRBV11-3 | TGTGCCAGCAGCTTAGGTATGGGGTTAACTTTCTTT | CASSLGMGLTFF
. | TRBJ1-6 | . | TRBV4-1 | TGCGCCAGCAGCCACCTACAGGGCTATAATTCACCCCTCCACTTT | CASSHLQGYNSPLHF
few | TRBJ2-7 | TRBD2 | TRBV5-1 | TGCGCCAGCAGCTTGGTCGCCGGGGGGAGGGAGCAGTACTTC | CASSLVAGGREQYF
few | TRBJ1-2 | . | TRBV29-1 | TGCAGCGACATGGGCCCTCTTCAAGCGGCAGCCGTGGGCTACACCTTC | CSDMGPLQAAAVGYTF
few | TRBJ2-7 | TRBD2 | TRBV20-1 | TGCAGTGCTAGAGTTAGCGGGAGGTTTCCCTACGAGCAGTACTTC | CSARVSGRFPYEQYF
once | TRBJ1-6 | TRBD1 | TRBV7-2 | TGTGCCAGCAGCTACAGCCAGGGGGGCTCACCCCTCCACTTT | CASSYSQGGSPLHF
. | TRBJ2-3 | TRBD2 | TRBV2 | TGTGCCAGCAGTGGCCCGGGACTAGCGGGAGCGTCAGATACGCAGTATTTT | CASSGPGLAGASDTQYF
few | TRBJ2-7 | . | TRBV6-1 | TGTGCCAGCAAGCTCGACGGGGCCTACGAGCAGTACTTC | CASKLDGAYEQYF
. | TRBJ2-4 | TRBD1 | TRBV4-1 | TGCGCCAGCAGCCAAGCTTACAGGGGAGCCAAAAACATTCAGTACTTC | CASSQAYRGAKNIQYF